The entry below gives a single T cell receptor (beta chain) sequence along with its context. This specimen comes from a study of shared clonotypes between healthy human individuals. The repertoire was sequenced with immunoSEQ multiplex PCR; TCRdb's copy has only in-frame clones and lacks some. The sample holds about 2.4 million clones, approximately 94% seen once. This TCR derives from a young man in good health. Some clones in this sample may be carry-over from other donors' samples. Material: naive CD4+ T cells from PBMCs. Subset: CD45RA+ positively selected.

CDR3 nucleotide sequence: TGTGCCAGTAGGAAGGGACTAGCGGGAGTTGGCACAGATACGCAGTATTTT. Its protein product is CASRKGLAGVGTDTQYF. The chain employs TRBV19 and TRBJ2-3, with 14 bases lining up with TRBD2. This CDR3 comprises 17 residues. The trim removed 6 bases at V and 1 base at J, leaving 6 bases unmatched. Per the germline V gene, CDR1 is LNHDA and CDR2 is SQIVND (reference sequence).